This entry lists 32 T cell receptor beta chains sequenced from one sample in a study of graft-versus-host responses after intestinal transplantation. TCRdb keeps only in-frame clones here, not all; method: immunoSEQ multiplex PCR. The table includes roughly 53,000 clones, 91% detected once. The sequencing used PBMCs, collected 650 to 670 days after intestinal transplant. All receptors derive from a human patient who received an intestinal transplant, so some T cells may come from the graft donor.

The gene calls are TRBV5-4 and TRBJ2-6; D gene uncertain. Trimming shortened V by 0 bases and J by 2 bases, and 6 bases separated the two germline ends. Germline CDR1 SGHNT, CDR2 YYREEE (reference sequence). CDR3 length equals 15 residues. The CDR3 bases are TGTGCCAGCAGCTTGGCCAACGCTGGGGCCAACGTCCTGACTTTC. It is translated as CASSLANAGANVLTF.

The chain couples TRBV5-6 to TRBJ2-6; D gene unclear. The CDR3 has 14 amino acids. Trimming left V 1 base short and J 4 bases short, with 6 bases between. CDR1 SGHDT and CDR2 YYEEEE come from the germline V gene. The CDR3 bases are TGTGCCAGCAGCTTGAGGGCCGGGGCCAACGTCCTGACTTTC. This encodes CASSLRAGANVLTF. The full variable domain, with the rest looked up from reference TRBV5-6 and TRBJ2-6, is DAGVTQSPTHLIKTRGQQVTLRCSPKSGHDTVSWYQQALGQGPQFIFQYYEEEERQRGNFPDRFSGHQFPNYSSELNVNALLLGDSALYLCASSLRAGANVLTFGAGSRLTVL.

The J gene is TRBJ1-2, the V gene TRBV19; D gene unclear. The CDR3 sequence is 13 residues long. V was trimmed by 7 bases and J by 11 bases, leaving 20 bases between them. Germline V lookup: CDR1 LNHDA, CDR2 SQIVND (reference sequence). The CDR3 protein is CASNLPDNGKYTF. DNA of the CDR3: TGTGCCAGTAATCTCCCAGATAACGGAAAGTACACCTTC.

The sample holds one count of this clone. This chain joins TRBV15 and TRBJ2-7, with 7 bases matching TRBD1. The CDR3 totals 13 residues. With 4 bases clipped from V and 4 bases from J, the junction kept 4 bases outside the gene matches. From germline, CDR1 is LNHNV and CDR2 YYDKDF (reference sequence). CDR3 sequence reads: CATSTRTGYEQYF. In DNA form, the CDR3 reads TGTGCCACCAGCACCCGGACAGGATACGAGCAGTACTTC.

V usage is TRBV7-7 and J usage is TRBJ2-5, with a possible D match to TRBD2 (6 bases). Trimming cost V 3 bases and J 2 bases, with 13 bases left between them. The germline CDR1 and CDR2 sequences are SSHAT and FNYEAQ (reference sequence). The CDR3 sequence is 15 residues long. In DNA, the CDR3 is TGTGCCAGCAGCTTCGAAGCGGGTACGCAAGAGACCCAGTACTTC. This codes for CASSFEAGTQETQYF.

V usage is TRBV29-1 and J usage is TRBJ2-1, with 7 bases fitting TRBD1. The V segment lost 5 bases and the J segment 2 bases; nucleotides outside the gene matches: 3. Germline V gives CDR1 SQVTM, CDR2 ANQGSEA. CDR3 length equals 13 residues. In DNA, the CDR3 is TGCAGCGTTAAAGGACAGGCCTACAATGAGCAGTTCTTC. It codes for CSVKGQAYNEQFF.

The CDR3 region has the DNA TGTGCCAGCAGTACCTTTATAGGACGTCCCGCTGAAGCTTTCTTT. Amino acid sequence: CASSTFIGRPAEAFF. The V gene is TRBV6-6, the J gene TRBJ1-1; the D is unclear. Trimming took off 5 bases at V and 6 bases at J, with 19 bases between the two ends. CDR1 is MNHNY, CDR2 SVGAGI, per germline (reference sequence). The CDR3 runs to 15 residues.

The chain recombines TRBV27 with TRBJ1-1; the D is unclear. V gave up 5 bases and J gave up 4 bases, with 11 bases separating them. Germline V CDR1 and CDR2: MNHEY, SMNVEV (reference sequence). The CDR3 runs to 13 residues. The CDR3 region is CASSLRAPTEAFF. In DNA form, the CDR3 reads TGTGCCAGCAGTCTAAGGGCCCCCACTGAAGCTTTCTTT.

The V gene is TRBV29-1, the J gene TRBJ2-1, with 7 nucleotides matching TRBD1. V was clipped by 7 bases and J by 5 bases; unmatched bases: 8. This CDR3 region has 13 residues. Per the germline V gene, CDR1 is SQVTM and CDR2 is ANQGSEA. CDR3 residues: CSARRDRHNEQFF. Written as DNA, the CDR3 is TGCAGCGCAAGACGGGACAGACACAATGAGCAGTTCTTC.

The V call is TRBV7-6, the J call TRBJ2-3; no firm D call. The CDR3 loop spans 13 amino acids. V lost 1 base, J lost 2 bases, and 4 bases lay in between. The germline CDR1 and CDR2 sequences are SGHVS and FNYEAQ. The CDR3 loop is CASSLVNTDTQYF. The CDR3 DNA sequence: TGTGCCAGCAGCTTAGTTAACACAGATACGCAGTATTTT.

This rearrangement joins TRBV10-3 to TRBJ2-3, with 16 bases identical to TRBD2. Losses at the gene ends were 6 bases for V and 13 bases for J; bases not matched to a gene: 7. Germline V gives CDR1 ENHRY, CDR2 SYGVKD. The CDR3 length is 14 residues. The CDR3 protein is CAIRSGLAGGIEYF. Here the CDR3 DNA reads TGTGCCATCAGATCGGGACTAGCGGGGGGGATAGAGTATTTT.

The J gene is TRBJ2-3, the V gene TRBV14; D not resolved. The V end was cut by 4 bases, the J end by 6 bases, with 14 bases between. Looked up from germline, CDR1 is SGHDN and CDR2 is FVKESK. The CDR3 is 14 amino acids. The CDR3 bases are TGTGCCAGCAGCCCTGCTGACTCCGGGGATACGCAGTATTTT. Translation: CASSPADSGDTQYF. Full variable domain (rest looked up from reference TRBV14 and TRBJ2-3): EAGVTQFPSHSVIEKGQTVTLRCDPISGHDNLYWYRRVMGKEIKFLLHFVKESKQDESGMPNNRFLAERTGGTYSTLKVQPAELEDSGVYFCASSPADSGDTQYFGPGTRLTVL.

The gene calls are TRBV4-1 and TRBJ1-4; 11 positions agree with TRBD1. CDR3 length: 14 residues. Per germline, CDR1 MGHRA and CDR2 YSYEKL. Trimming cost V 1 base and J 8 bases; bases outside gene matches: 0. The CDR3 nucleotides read TGCGCCAGCAGCCAAGGGACAGGGGGCGAAAAACTGTTTTTT. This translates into CASSQGTGGEKLFF.

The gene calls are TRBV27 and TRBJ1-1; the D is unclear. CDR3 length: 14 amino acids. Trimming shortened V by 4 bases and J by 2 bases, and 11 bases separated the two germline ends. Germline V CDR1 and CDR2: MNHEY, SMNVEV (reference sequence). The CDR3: CASSSSHLNTEAFF. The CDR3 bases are TGTGCCAGCAGTTCCTCCCATCTAAACACTGAAGCTTTCTTT.

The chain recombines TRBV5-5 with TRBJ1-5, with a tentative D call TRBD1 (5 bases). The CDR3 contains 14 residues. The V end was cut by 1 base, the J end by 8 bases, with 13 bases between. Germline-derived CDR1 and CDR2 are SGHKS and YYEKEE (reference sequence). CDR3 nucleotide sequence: TGTGCCAGCAGCTTGTATGGGGTCAGGGAGCCCCAGCATTTT. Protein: CASSLYGVREPQHF.

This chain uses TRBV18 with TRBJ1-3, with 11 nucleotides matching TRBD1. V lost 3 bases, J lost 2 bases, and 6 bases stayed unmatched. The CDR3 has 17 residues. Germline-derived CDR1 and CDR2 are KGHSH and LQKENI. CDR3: CASSPAGTGGAGNTIYF. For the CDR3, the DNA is TGTGCCAGCTCACCGGCTGGGACAGGGGGTGCTGGAAACACCATATATTTT.

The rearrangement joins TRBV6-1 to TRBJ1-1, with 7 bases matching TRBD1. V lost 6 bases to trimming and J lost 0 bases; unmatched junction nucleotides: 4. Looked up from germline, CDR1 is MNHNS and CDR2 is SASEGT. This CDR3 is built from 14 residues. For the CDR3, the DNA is TGTGCCAGCAGATCCGGGACAGTGAACACTGAAGCTTTCTTT. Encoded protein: CASRSGTVNTEAFF.

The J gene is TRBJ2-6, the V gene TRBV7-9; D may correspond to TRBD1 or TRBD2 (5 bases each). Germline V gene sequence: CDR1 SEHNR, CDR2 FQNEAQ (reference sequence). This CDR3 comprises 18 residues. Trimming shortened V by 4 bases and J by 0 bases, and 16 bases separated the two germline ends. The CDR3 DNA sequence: TGTGCCAGCAGCTCCCTCGGTGGGACCCTCTCTGGGGCCAACGTCCTGACTTTC. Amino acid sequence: CASSSLGGTLSGANVLTF.

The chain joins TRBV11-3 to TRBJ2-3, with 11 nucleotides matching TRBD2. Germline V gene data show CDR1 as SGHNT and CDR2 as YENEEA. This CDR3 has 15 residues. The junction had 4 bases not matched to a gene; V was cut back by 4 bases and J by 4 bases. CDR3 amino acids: CASSSIAGGPDTQYF. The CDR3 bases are TGTGCCAGCAGCTCCATAGCGGGGGGGCCAGATACGCAGTATTTT.

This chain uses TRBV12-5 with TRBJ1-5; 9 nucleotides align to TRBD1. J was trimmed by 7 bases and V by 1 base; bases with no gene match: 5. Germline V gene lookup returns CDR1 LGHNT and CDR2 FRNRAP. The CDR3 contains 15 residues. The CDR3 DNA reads TGTGCTAGTGGTTTGGGGACAGGGGTTAAACAGCCCCAGCATTTT. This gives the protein CASGLGTGVKQPQHF.

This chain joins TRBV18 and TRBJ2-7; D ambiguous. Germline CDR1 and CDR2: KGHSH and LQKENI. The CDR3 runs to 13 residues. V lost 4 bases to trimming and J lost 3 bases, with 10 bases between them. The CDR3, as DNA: TGTGCCAGCTCACAAGATTTGGACTACGAGCAGTACTTC. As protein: CASSQDLDYEQYF.

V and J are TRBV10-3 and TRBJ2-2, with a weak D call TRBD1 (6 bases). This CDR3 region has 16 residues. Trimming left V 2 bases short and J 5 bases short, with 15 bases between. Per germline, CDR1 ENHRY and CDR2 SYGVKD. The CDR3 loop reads CAISEPSGQSTGELFF. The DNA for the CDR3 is TGTGCCATCAGTGAGCCTTCGGGACAATCTACCGGGGAGCTGTTTTTT.

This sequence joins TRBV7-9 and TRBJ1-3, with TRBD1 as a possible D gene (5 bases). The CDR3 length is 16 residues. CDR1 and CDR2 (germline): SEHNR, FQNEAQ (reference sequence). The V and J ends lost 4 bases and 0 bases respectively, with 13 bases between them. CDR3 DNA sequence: TGTGCCAGCAGCTCTCCGGGGGGGTACTCTGGAAACACCATATATTTT. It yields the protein CASSSPGGYSGNTIYF.

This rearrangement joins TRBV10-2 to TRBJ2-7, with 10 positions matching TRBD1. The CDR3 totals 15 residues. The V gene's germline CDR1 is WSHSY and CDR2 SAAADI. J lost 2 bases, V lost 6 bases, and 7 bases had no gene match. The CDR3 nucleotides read TGCGCCAGCAGAGGGACAGGGGCCAACACCTACGAGCAGTACTTC. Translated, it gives CASRGTGANTYEQYF.

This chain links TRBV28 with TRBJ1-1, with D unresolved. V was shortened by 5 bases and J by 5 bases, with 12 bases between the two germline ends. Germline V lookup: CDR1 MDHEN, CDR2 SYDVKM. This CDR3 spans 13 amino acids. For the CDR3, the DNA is TGTGCCAGCAGTCCCATAGGGCGGACTGAAGCTTTCTTT. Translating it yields CASSPIGRTEAFF.

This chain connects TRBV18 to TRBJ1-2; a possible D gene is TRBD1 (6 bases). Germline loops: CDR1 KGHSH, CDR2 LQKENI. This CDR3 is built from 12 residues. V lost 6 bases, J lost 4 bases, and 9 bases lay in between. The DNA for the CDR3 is TGTGCCAGCTCCTCGGACAGCTATGGCTACACCTTC. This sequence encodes CASSSDSYGYTF.

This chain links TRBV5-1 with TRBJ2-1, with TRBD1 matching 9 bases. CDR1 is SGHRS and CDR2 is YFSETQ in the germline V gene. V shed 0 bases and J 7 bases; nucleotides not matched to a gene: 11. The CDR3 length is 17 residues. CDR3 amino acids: CASSLVFQNRGLNEQFF. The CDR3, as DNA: TGCGCCAGCAGCTTGGTATTTCAGAACAGGGGGCTGAATGAGCAGTTCTTC.

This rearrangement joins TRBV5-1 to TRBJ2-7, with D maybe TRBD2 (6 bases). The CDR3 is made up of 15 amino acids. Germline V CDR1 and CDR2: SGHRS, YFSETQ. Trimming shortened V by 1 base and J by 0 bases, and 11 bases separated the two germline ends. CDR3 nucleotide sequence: TGCGCCAGCAGCTTGTCGACGGGAGACTCCTACGAGCAGTACTTC. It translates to CASSLSTGDSYEQYF.

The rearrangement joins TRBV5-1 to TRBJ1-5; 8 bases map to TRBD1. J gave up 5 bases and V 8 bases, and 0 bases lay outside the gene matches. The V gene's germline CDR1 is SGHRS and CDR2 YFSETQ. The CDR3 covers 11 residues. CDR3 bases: TGCGCCAGGACAGGGGATCAGCCCCAGCATTTT. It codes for CARTGDQPQHF.

The CDR3 loop is CARGSTGPPNYGYTF. The CDR3 DNA sequence: TGTGCCAGGGGTTCAACAGGGCCTCCTAACTATGGCTACACCTTC. The chain is built from TRBV2 and TRBJ1-2; perhaps TRBD1 as D (6 bases). The germline V gene has CDR1 SNHLY and CDR2 FYNNEI. Between the trimmed V and J ends, which lost 9 bases and 0 bases, there was a span of 17 bases. CDR3 size: 15 residues.

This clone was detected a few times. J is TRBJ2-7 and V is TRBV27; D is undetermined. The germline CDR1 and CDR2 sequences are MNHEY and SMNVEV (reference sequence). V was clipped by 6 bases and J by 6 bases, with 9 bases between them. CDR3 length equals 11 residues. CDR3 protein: CASSRMVEQYF. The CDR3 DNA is TGTGCCAGCAGCCGTATGGTCGAGCAGTACTTC.

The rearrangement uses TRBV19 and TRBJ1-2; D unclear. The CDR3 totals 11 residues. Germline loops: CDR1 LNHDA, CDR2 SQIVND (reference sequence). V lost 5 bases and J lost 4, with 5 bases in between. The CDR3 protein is CASSQTYGYTF. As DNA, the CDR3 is TGTGCCAGTAGTCAAACCTATGGCTACACCTTC. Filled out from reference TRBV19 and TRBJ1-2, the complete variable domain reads DGGITQSPKYLFRKEGQNVTLSCEQNLNHDAMYWYRQDPGQGLRLIYYSQIVNDFQKGDIAEGYSVSREKKESFPLTVTSAQKNPTAFYLCASSQTYGYTFGSGTRLTVV.